The clone carrying this TCR beta chain was found once. This entry belongs to a study of cytomegalovirus exposure and HLA in healthy donors. The table came from immunoSEQ multiplex PCR; TCRdb's copy has only in-frame clones and leaves some out. Altogether 200,000 to 300,000 clones are present, about 90% being singletons, with the ten largest covering around 11%. J lost 1 base, V lost 0 bases, and 6 bases had no gene match. Germline CDR1 SGHDT, CDR2 YYEEEE. The CDR3 is 16 residues long. The V and J genes are TRBV5-6 and TRBJ2-5; 7 bases fit TRBD2. The sample consisted of PBMCs. This receptor was obtained from a man between 18 and 35 years old in good health and CMV-seropositive. The CDR3 bases are TGTGCCAGCAGCTTGGAGATAGCGGGCCTCCAAGAGACCCAGTACTTC. Its translation is CASSLEIAGLQETQYF.